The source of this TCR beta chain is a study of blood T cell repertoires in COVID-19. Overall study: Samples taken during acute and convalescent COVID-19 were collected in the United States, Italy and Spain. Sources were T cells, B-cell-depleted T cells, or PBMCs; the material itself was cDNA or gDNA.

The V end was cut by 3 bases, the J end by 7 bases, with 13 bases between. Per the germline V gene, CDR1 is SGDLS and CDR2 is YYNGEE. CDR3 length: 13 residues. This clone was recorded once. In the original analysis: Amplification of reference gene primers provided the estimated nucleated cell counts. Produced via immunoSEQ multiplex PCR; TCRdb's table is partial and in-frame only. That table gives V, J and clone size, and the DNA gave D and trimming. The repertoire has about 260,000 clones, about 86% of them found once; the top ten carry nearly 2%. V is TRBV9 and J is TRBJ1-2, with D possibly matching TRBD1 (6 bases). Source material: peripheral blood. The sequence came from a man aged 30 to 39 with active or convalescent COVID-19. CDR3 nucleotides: TGTGCCAGCAGCGACGGACAGATGTCTGGCTACACCTTC. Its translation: CASSDGQMSGYTF.